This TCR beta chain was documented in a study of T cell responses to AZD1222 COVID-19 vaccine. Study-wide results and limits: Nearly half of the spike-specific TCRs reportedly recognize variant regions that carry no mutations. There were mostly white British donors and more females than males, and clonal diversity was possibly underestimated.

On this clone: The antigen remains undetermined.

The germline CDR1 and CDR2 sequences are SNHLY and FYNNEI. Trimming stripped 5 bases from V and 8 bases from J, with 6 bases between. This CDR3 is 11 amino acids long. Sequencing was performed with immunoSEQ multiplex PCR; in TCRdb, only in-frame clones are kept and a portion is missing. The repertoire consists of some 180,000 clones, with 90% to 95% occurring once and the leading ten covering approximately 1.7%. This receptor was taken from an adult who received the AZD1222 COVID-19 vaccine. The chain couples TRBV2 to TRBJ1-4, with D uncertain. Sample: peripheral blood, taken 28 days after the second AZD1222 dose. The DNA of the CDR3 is TGTGCCAGCAGTCTGGCGGAAAAACTGTTTTTT. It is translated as CASSLAEKLFF.